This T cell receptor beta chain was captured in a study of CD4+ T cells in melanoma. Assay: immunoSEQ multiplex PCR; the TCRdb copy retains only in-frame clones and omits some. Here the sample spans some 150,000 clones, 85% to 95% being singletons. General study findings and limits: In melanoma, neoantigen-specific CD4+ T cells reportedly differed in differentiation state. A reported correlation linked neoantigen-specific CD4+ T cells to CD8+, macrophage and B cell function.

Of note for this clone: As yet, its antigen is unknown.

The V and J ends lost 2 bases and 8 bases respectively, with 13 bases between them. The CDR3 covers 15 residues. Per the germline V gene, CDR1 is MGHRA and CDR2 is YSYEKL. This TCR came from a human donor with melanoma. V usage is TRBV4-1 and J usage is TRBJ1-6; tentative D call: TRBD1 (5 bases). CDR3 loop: CASSQSILGDSPLHF. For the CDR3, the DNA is TGCGCCAGCAGCCAAAGCATCCTGGGGGATTCACCCCTCCACTTT.